This T cell receptor beta chain came from a study of beta chain features in type 1 diabetes. Study conclusions and caveats: There were fewer insertions and more deletions at the VDJ junctions of type 1 diabetes patients. Significant though moderate, a shortening of TCRB CDR3s appeared in all four CD4+ subsets of Type 1 diabetes patients.

As concerns this clone: Its antigen is as yet unknown.

TCRB transcripts that were expressed got sequenced, as all of the isolated RNA had been reverse transcribed. TCRdb's copy holds only in-frame clones and misses some; the assay was immunoSEQ multiplex PCR. The data show 250,000 to 300,000 clones, about 23% seen once. Material: naive CD4+ T cells from blood. The TCR originated in a woman aged 30 to 39 with type 1 diabetes.

The CDR3 reads CASSPASGRAYNEQFF. In DNA form, the CDR3 reads TGTGCCAGCAGCCCAGCTAGCGGGAGGGCCTACAATGAGCAGTTCTTC. This chain links TRBV7-3 with TRBJ2-1, with 12 nucleotides matching TRBD2. Germline CDR1 and CDR2: SGHTA and FQGTGA. After removal of 5 bases from V and 2 bases from J, the junction contained 4 bases not matched to a gene. The CDR3 is 16 amino acids.